This record looks at one TCR beta chain sequence and its context. Its target is not known. This sample stems from a study of Ad26.COV2.S vaccination and SARS-CoV-2 variants. Study-wide findings and caveats: The breadth of spike-specific CD8+ and CD4+ T cell responses after vaccination was reportedly substantial. It was found that vaccine and placebo recipients had similar non-spike TCR breadth. The TCR breadth and depth analyses may have produced an underestimate of total T cell responses.

The CDR3 runs 13 residues. The germline V gene encodes CDR1 GTSNPN and CDR2 SVGIG (reference sequence). V lost 2 bases and J lost 1, with 8 bases in between. Measured with immunoSEQ multiplex PCR; TCRdb has only the in-frame clones, and not every one. Of more than 85,000 clones in the sample, about 78% are singletons; the top ten hold around 16%. This chain connects TRBV30 to TRBJ1-1; D is ambiguous. This material consisted of peripheral blood, taken after recovery from COVID-19. This clonotype originated in a human donor who had recovered from COVID-19. The CDR3 bases are TGTGCCTGGAGTTGGGGAAGGAACACTGAAGCTTTCTTT. Its protein is CAWSWGRNTEAFF.